This T cell receptor (beta chain) was captured by sequencing in a study of T cell repertoires in cytomegalovirus infection. Overall study: Public TCR beta signatures marked donors with CMV infection and the matching HLA.

The CDR3 spans 16 residues. V lost 5 bases to trimming and J lost 12 bases; unmatched junction nucleotides: 17. Germline loops: CDR1 SGHVS, CDR2 FNYEAQ. As regards this clonotype: Its specificity is unknown.

TCRdb independently ran MiXCR on the reads; one entry per CDR3 protein. This sample has approximately 65,000 distinct CDR3 sequences, with roughly 21% found just once. The sequence derives from a human donor in good health (CMV status not recorded). Some clones in this sample may be carry-over from other donors' samples. The J gene is TRBJ1-4, the V gene TRBV7-6, with 8 positions matching TRBD1. The sequenced sample was CD8+ T cells from cultured PBMCs, obtained from culture after CMV antigen stimulation. The CDR3 here is CASSVGQGRSRGELFF. DNA for the CDR3: TGTGCCAGCAGCGTCGGACAGGGTCGGTCACGCGGTGAACTGTTTTTT.